These 23 T cell receptor beta chains were all obtained from the same sample, sequenced in a study of T-cell reconstitution after alpha-beta-depleted transplantation in children. A TCRbeta library incorporating unique molecular identifiers was prepared. From the PCR reads, TCRdb called clonotypes with MiXCR, one entry per CDR3 protein. The table shows fewer than 700,000 distinct CDR3 sequences, with approximately 13% occurring only once. The starting material was PBMCs, mostly from graft donor cells, obtained 360 days after TCRalphabeta/CD19-depleted stem cell transplant. The receptors shown here come from a male patient between 5 and 17 years old who had a stem cell transplant for acute myeloid leukemia, so the T cells may come from the graft donor.

V usage is TRBV7-2 and J usage is TRBJ1-1; 8 bases map to TRBD1. Per the germline V gene, CDR1 is SGHTA and CDR2 is FQGNSA. V trimming: 8 bases; J trimming: 5 bases; junction bases outside the gene matches: 16. CDR3 length: 16 amino acids. The CDR3 spells CASFEGAGGRDTEAFF. The CDR3 nucleotides are TGTGCCAGCTTCGAAGGGGCAGGGGGCCGGGATACTGAAGCTTTCTTT.

This clonotype was counted a few times. This rearrangement joins TRBV7-2 to TRBJ2-1; 8 nucleotides match TRBD2. The junction had 13 bases not matched to a gene; V was cut back by 0 bases and J by 15 bases. Looked up from germline, CDR1 is SGHTA and CDR2 is FQGNSA. The CDR3 covers 15 residues. CDR3 sequence (DNA): TGTGCCAGCAGCTTAGCTGCGGTAGCGGGAACCCCCGGGTTCTTC. Residues: CASSLAAVAGTPGFF.

This clonotype has ten or more counts. The chain joins TRBV28 to TRBJ2-1, with TRBD2 matching 9 bases. The germline V gene has CDR1 MDHEN and CDR2 SYDVKM. The CDR3 is 17 residues long. V lost 4 bases to trimming and J lost 0 bases; unmatched junction nucleotides: 7. CDR3 sequence: CASSSPLSGSSYNEQFF. CDR3 in DNA: TGTGCCAGCAGTTCCCCCCTTAGCGGGAGCTCCTACAATGAGCAGTTCTTC.

The chain couples TRBV11-3 to TRBJ2-1; TRBD2 matches at 7 bases. The CDR3 covers 16 residues. CDR1 and CDR2 (germline): SGHNT, YENEEA. With 5 bases clipped from V and 2 bases from J, the junction kept 9 bases outside the gene matches. In DNA, the CDR3 is TGTGCCAGCAGCCTCTCCCTGGGGGGGACCTACAATGAGCAGTTCTTC. It codes for CASSLSLGGTYNEQFF. The whole variable domain, filled in from reference TRBV11-3 and TRBJ2-1, reads EAGVVQSPRYKIIEKKQPVAFWCNPISGHNTLYWYLQNLGQGPELLIRYENEEAVDDSQLPKDRFSAERLKGVDSTLKIQPAELGDSAVYLCASSLSLGGTYNEQFFGPGTRLTVL.

The chain employs TRBV7-8 and TRBJ2-2, with TRBD2 matching over 7 bases. The CDR3 runs to 16 residues. Germline CDR1 and CDR2: SGHVS and FQNEAQ. Germline trimming cut 7 bases from V and 5 bases from J; bases unmatched to any gene: 13. CDR3 in amino acids: CASTLGLVISTGELFF. As DNA, the CDR3 is TGTGCCAGCACCCTCGGACTAGTAATCTCAACCGGGGAGCTGTTTTTT.

Only a few counts were recorded for this clonotype. This chain connects TRBV6-2 or TRBV6-3 to TRBJ2-7; D assignment may be TRBD1 or TRBD2 (6 bases each). This CDR3 is built from 16 residues. CDR1 and CDR2 from the germline V gene are MNHEY and SVGEGT. V was pared by 6 bases and J by 5 bases, with 23 bases between. The chain's CDR3 is CASSQGTPRYRNEQYF. The CDR3 region has the DNA TGTGCCAGCAGCCAGGGGACTCCTCGTTACCGGAACGAGCAGTACTTC.

This clonotype was counted many times. Written as DNA, the CDR3 is TGCGCCAGCACCCTTGGTATAGCTAGCGGGGATTTTGGTGAGCAGTTCTTC. Translating it yields CASTLGIASGDFGEQFF. The chain has TRBV5-1 and TRBJ2-1; 9 bases map to TRBD2. Germline CDR1 SGHRS, CDR2 YFSETQ. The CDR3 extends over 17 amino acids. With 6 bases clipped from V and 9 bases from J, the junction kept 19 bases outside the gene matches.

The chain combines TRBV15 with TRBJ2-5; 13 bases line up with TRBD2. The length of the CDR3 is 12 residues. CDR1 is LNHNV, CDR2 YYDKDF, per germline (reference sequence). For the CDR3, the DNA is TGTGCAAGGACTAGCGGGAGAGAGACCCAGTACTTC. Translating gives CARTSGRETQYF.

This clonotype occurred a few times. V usage is TRBV6-1 and J usage is TRBJ1-3; 7 bases agree with TRBD1. The CDR3 length is 15 residues. V shed 6 bases and J 0 bases; nucleotides not matched to a gene: 5. In germline, CDR1 is MNHNS, CDR2 SASEGT. The CDR3 DNA reads as TGTGCCAGCAGGCTGACAGGGAACTCTGGAAACACCATATATTTT. Translation: CASRLTGNSGNTIYF.

This clonotype occurred a few times. The rearrangement uses TRBV29-1 and TRBJ2-5; 11 nucleotides match TRBD2. CDR1 SQVTM and CDR2 ANQGSEA come from the germline V gene. CDR3 length: 17 residues. The V gene end was trimmed by 3 bases and the J gene end by 2 bases; junction bases not matched to a gene: 11. The CDR3 is CSVDSESRLAGQETQYF. The CDR3, as DNA: TGCAGCGTTGACTCCGAAAGCCGACTAGCGGGACAAGAGACCCAGTACTTC.

The V gene is TRBV7-3, the J gene TRBJ2-1, with TRBD2 matching 10 bases. Germline V gene sequence: CDR1 SGHTA, CDR2 FQGTGA. V trimming: 6 bases; J trimming: 3 bases; junction bases outside the gene matches: 5. The CDR3 length is 15 residues. In DNA, the CDR3 is TGTGCCAGCAGTACTTCTAGCGGGGGCTACAATGAGCAGTTCTTC. Amino acids: CASSTSSGGYNEQFF. Variable domain in full (rest from reference TRBV7-3 and TRBJ2-1): GAGVSQTPSNKVTEKGKYVELRCDPISGHTALYWYRQSLGQGPEFLIYFQGTGAADDSGLPNDRFFAVRPEGSVSTLKIQRTERGDSAVYLCASSTSSGGYNEQFFGPGTRLTVL.

The V gene is TRBV4-3, the J gene TRBJ2-1, with D possibly TRBD2 on 6 matching bases. Germline CDR1 LGHNA, CDR2 YSLEER. V dropped 0 bases and J dropped 8 bases, with 14 bases sitting between them. The CDR3 contains 15 residues. The CDR3 region is CASSQDYPGGYEQFF. CDR3 bases: TGCGCCAGCAGCCAAGATTATCCCGGGGGATATGAGCAGTTCTTC.

This clonotype was observed at least ten times. The CDR3 here is CASSYRREGYEQYF. In DNA, the CDR3 is TGTGCCAGCAGTTACCGGCGGGAGGGCTACGAGCAGTACTTC. The chain combines TRBV6-5 with TRBJ2-7; 9 bases line up with TRBD2. The CDR3 runs 14 residues. CDR1 is MNHEY, CDR2 SVGAGI, per germline. V lost 2 bases, J lost 3 bases, and 2 bases stayed unmatched.

The chain joins TRBV12-3 or TRBV12-4 to TRBJ2-1, with TRBD2 identical over 7 bases. This CDR3 region has 18 residues. The junction had 18 bases not matched to a gene; V was cut back by 2 bases and J by 8 bases. The CDR3: CASSLRMGGGVSGDEQFF. CDR3 DNA: TGTGCCAGCAGTTTACGGATGGGGGGAGGGGTCTCCGGGGATGAGCAGTTCTTC.

This sequence joins TRBV6-6 and TRBJ2-5; D is uncertain. This CDR3 has 12 residues. Germline V CDR1 and CDR2: MNHNY, SVGAGI (reference sequence). Trimming left V 7 bases short and J 5 bases short, with 11 bases between. The CDR3: CASNKGPETQYF. DNA of the CDR3: TGTGCCAGCAACAAAGGACCGGAGACCCAGTACTTC.

Only a few counts were recorded for this clonotype. The gene calls are TRBV20-1 and TRBJ2-5; 10 positions match TRBD2. This CDR3 comprises 16 residues. Per germline, CDR1 DFQATT and CDR2 SNEGSKA (reference sequence). Germline trimming cut 2 bases from V and 3 bases from J; bases unmatched to any gene: 9. This CDR3 reads CSARPNPLAGEETQYF. CDR3 in DNA: TGCAGTGCTAGACCCAACCCCCTAGCGGGAGAAGAGACCCAGTACTTC.

The rearrangement joins TRBV29-1 to TRBJ2-1, with a tentative D call TRBD1 (5 bases). This CDR3 has 12 amino acids. The V gene lost 3 bases and the J gene lost 3 bases, with 6 bases spanning the gap. Germline values: CDR1 SQVTM, CDR2 ANQGSEA. The CDR3 is CSVEQGYNEQFF. In DNA, the CDR3 is TGCAGCGTTGAGCAGGGCTACAATGAGCAGTTCTTC.

This clonotype was observed at least ten times. CDR3 nucleotide sequence: TGTGCCAGCAGTTTCCCAGGGGGGTACACCGGGGAGCTGTTTTTT. It encodes CASSFPGGYTGELFF. The chain employs TRBV6-5 and TRBJ2-2, with D possibly TRBD1 on 7 matching bases. The V gene's germline CDR1 is MNHEY and CDR2 SVGAGI. The germline V and J ends were trimmed by 4 bases and 3 bases, with 12 bases remaining between them. This CDR3 has 15 residues.

The rearrangement joins TRBV7-8 to TRBJ2-7; no definite D call. The CDR3 covers 13 residues. V lost 4 bases to trimming and J lost 7 bases, with 14 bases between them. Looked up from germline, CDR1 is SGHVS and CDR2 is FQNEAQ. CDR3 region: CASSSPHVGEQYF. The CDR3 DNA reads as TGTGCCAGCAGCTCTCCCCACGTGGGTGAGCAGTACTTC. Based on the CDR3 plus reference TRBV7-8 and TRBJ2-7, the full variable domain is GAGVSQSPRYKVAKRGQDVALRCDPISGHVSLFWYQQALGQGPEFLTYFQNEAQLDKSGLPSDRFFAERPEGSVSTLKIQRTQQEDSAVYLCASSSPHVGEQYFGPGTRLTVT.

This clonotype has more than one count but fewer than ten. The J gene is TRBJ2-3, the V gene TRBV4-3; a possible D gene is TRBD2 (6 bases). CDR1 is LGHNA and CDR2 is YSLEER in the germline V gene. Deletions cut 0 bases from V and 0 bases from J, with 10 bases between. The CDR3 is 16 residues long. For the CDR3, the DNA is TGCGCCAGCAGCCAAGATCCGGGAGCAAGCACAGATACGCAGTATTTT. Translating gives CASSQDPGASTDTQYF.

Details on this clonotype: Compared with germline, one end of the junction differs, possibly owing to a read error. This chain links TRBV29-1 with TRBJ2-1; D is uncertain. The CDR3 runs 15 residues. Germline values: CDR1 SQVTM, CDR2 ANQGSEA. The CDR3 DNA is TGCAGCGTCGAAGGAGACAATTACTCCGTCTATGAGCAGTTCTTC. It specifies CSVEGDNYSVYEQFF.

This clonotype was detected a few times. This rearrangement joins TRBV6-5 to TRBJ2-7; 7 positions agree with TRBD1. CDR1 and CDR2 (germline): MNHEY, SVGAGI. The CDR3 loop spans 14 amino acids. Trimming took 6 bases from V and 3 from J; bases not matched to a gene: 8. As DNA, the CDR3 is TGTGCCAGCAGGCCGACAGGGAATAACTACGAGCAGTACTTC. It is translated as CASRPTGNNYEQYF.

The rearrangement joins TRBV3-1 to TRBJ2-1, with 9 bases matching TRBD1. CDR1 and CDR2 from the germline V gene are LGHDT and YNNKEL (reference sequence). This CDR3 has 12 residues. The CDR3: CNPGQGPNEQFF. In DNA form, the CDR3 reads TGTAATCCAGGACAGGGGCCAAATGAGCAGTTCTTC.